These 6 T cell receptor delta chains were all obtained from the same sample, sequenced in a study of gamma-delta chains in newborns, infants, children. TCRdb repeated clone calling on the reads with CATT. Here the sample spans about 4,100 delta-chain clones, roughly 0.57% being singletons. Sequencing was performed on blood. These receptors were collected from a child who was a newborn, infant or young child, either healthy, febrile or measles-vaccinated (not recorded which).

Regarding this clone: This sequence may be a read error, since a much larger clone differs from it by one base. The identical CDR3 is also encoded by other nucleotide sequences in the sample. The rearrangement joins TRDV2 to TRDJ3; 13 bases align to TRDD3. Per germline, CDR1 GEAIGNYY and CDR2 EKD. The CDR3 runs 20 residues. This chain's CDR3 is CACDAVLGDTLVWDTRQMFF. The DNA of the CDR3 is TGTGCCTGTGACGCTGTACTGGGGGATACGCTCGTCTGGGACACCCGACAGATGTTCTTC.

With regard to this clone: TCRdb's protein, taken from a much larger clone, differs from this DNA's translation at residue 12, likely owing to a read error; the protein displayed comes from the DNA. The rearrangement uses TRDV2 and TRDJ2; 9 nucleotides agree with TRDD3. Germline V CDR1 and CDR2: GEAIGNYY, EKD. The CDR3 loop spans 16 amino acids. The CDR3 coding sequence is TGTGCCTGTGACACTCTGGGGGATTCCTTGACAGTACAACTCTTCTTT. It specifies CACDTLGDSLTVQLFF.

In the case of this clone: The likely explanation is a read error, given a far larger clone one base away. The same CDR3 is also encoded by other DNA sequences in this sample. The V call is TRDV2, the J call TRDJ3; 12 positions agree with TRDD3. CDR3 length: 16 residues. The V segment lost 7 bases and the J segment 4 bases; nucleotides outside the gene matches: 4. Germline loops: CDR1 GEAIGNYY, CDR2 EKD. The CDR3 is CACDWGILWDTRQMFF. CDR3 nucleotides: TGTGCCTGCGACTGGGGGATACTTTGGGACACCCGACAGATGTTTTTC.

Regarding this clone: A far larger clone is just one base off, so this is likely a read error. The same CDR3 also results from other DNA sequences found in this sample. The chain combines TRDV2 with TRDJ2, with D tentatively TRDD3 (6 bases). This CDR3 comprises 18 residues. The germline V gene has CDR1 GEAIGNYY and CDR2 EKD. This CDR3 reads CACDTVEVGGHLTAQLFF. The CDR3 nucleotides are TGTGCCTGTGACACGGTGGAGGTGGGGGGCCATTTGACAGCACAGCTCTTCTTT.

This clone is labeled medium-sized. V usage is TRDV2 and J usage is TRDJ3; 9 nucleotides match TRDD3. This CDR3 contains 20 residues. Germline CDR1 and CDR2: GEAIGNYY and EKD. V lost 3 bases to trimming and J lost 0 bases; unmatched junction nucleotides: 11. The CDR3 loop is CACDSIWGIGSSWDTRQMFF. The CDR3 DNA follows: TGTGCCTGTGACTCTATTTGGGGGATAGGCAGCTCCTGGGACACCCGACAGATGTTTTTC.

The table lists this clone with a few counts. A far larger clone lies a single base away; this is likely a read error. Other DNA sequences from this sample encode an identical CDR3 as well. This chain links TRDV2 with TRDJ1; the match to TRDD3 covers 7 bases. V trimming: 0 bases; J trimming: 0 bases; junction bases outside the gene matches: 6. The germline gives CDR1 GEAIGNYY, CDR2 EKD. The CDR3 runs 16 residues. This chain's CDR3 is CACDTLGEKYTDKLIF. In DNA, the CDR3 is TGTGCCTGTGACACCTTGGGGGAAAAGTACACCGATAAACTCATCTTT.